These 26 T cell receptor beta chains were all obtained from the same sample, sequenced in a study of cytomegalovirus exposure and HLA in healthy donors. PCR used 60 Vbeta primers and 13 Jbeta primers. Clones were read by immunoSEQ multiplex PCR, and TCRdb kept only the in-frame ones, dropping some. This sample yields about 160,000 clones, of which roughly four fifths are seen a single time; 8.5% belongs to the top ten. Sequencing input: PBMCs. The receptor source for this set is a male donor in good health and CMV-seropositive.

This clone occurred a few times. This chain joins TRBV6-5 and TRBJ2-7; TRBD1 matches 9 bases. V lost 6 bases, J lost 3 bases, and 9 bases stayed unmatched. Per the germline V gene, CDR1 is MNHEY and CDR2 is SVGAGI. CDR3 length equals 15 residues. The CDR3 nucleotides read TGTGCCAGCAGCCCACAGGGGGCGTTCATCTACGAGCAGTACTTC. This encodes CASSPQGAFIYEQYF.

The V and J genes are TRBV5-1 and TRBJ2-5, with 8 positions matching TRBD2. The CDR3 loop spans 18 amino acids. Trimming cost V 4 bases and J 5 bases; bases outside gene matches: 19. The germline V gene has CDR1 SGHRS and CDR2 YFSETQ. The CDR3 spells CASSPLGGPGGPVETQYF. The CDR3, as DNA: TGCGCCAGCAGCCCTTTAGGGGGTCCGGGAGGGCCTGTGGAGACCCAGTACTTC. Using reference TRBV5-1 and TRBJ2-5 for the parts outside the CDR3, the full variable domain is KAGVTQTPRYLIKTRGQQVTLSCSPISGHRSVSWYQQTPGQGLQFLFEYFSETQRNKGNFPGRFSGRQFSNSRSEMNVSTLELGDSALYLCASSPLGGPGGPVETQYFGPGTRLLVL.

The chain carries TRBV27 and TRBJ1-2; 9 bases map to TRBD1. The V gene's germline CDR1 is MNHEY and CDR2 SMNVEV (reference sequence). With 4 bases clipped from V and 4 bases from J, the junction kept 7 bases outside the gene matches. This CDR3 comprises 15 residues. The CDR3 protein is CASSSGTGYFYGYTF. As DNA, the CDR3 is TGTGCCAGCAGTTCAGGGACAGGGTACTTCTATGGCTACACCTTC.

This chain uses TRBV5-6 with TRBJ1-2; D perhaps matches TRBD1 (6 bases). V was pared by 2 bases and J by 4 bases, with 15 bases between. The germline gives CDR1 SGHDT, CDR2 YYEEEE. CDR3 length: 15 residues. The CDR3, as DNA: TGTGCCAGCAGCTTTAAGGACAGTAGCAGCTATGGCTACACCTTC. Its translation: CASSFKDSSSYGYTF.

This clone occurred once. The rearrangement joins TRBV6-5 to TRBJ1-1; a weak D match, TRBD1 (5 bases). Trimming shortened V by 3 bases and J by 0 bases, and 14 bases separated the two germline ends. The germline V gene encodes CDR1 MNHEY and CDR2 SVGAGI. CDR3 length equals 16 residues. The CDR3 loop is CASSYISGRMNTEAFF. In DNA, the CDR3 is TGTGCCAGCAGTTATATTTCAGGGAGGATGAACACTGAAGCTTTCTTT.

This rearrangement joins TRBV9 to TRBJ1-3; D call uncertain. V was trimmed by 1 base and J by 2 bases, leaving 10 bases between them. CDR3 length: 15 residues. Per germline, CDR1 SGDLS and CDR2 YYNGEE. The CDR3 protein is CASSVTPSTGNTIYF. The CDR3 nucleotides read TGTGCCAGCAGCGTAACCCCAAGCACTGGAAACACCATATATTTT.

CDR3 loop: CASRAGLAEANTQYF. For the CDR3, the DNA is TGTGCCAGCAGGGCGGGACTAGCAGAGGCGAATACGCAGTATTTT. V usage is TRBV28 and J usage is TRBJ2-3; the match to TRBD2 covers 9 bases. Germline-derived CDR1 and CDR2 are MDHEN and SYDVKM. This CDR3 region has 15 residues. V dropped 6 bases and J dropped 7; count of bases not matched to a gene: 11.

This chain uses TRBV18 with TRBJ1-1, with D possibly matching TRBD1 (6 bases). CDR1 is KGHSH, CDR2 LQKENI, per germline. CDR3 length equals 17 residues. V dropped 1 base and J dropped 0 bases, with 15 bases sitting between them. The CDR3 here is CASSPREQGRVNTEAFF. The DNA for the CDR3 is TGTGCCAGCTCACCACGAGAACAGGGCAGGGTGAACACTGAAGCTTTCTTT.

The J gene is TRBJ2-1, the V gene TRBV4-1; D gene uncertain. CDR3 length: 16 residues. Germline values: CDR1 MGHRA, CDR2 YSYEKL. V gave up 0 bases and J gave up 5 bases, with 14 bases separating them. In DNA form, the CDR3 reads TGCGCCAGCAGCCAAGATTTTAACAGACCCGACAATGAGCAGTTCTTC. Translated, it gives CASSQDFNRPDNEQFF.

This chain uses TRBV7-9 with TRBJ1-5, with 11 bases identical to TRBD1. The V gene's germline CDR1 is SEHNR and CDR2 FQNEAQ (reference sequence). Trimming at V came to 5 bases and at J to 6 bases, leaving 9 bases not matched to a gene. CDR3 length: 16 residues. CDR3 in DNA: TGTGCCAGCAGCCCCACCGGGACAGGGGGTAGTCAGCCCCAGCATTTT. It yields the protein CASSPTGTGGSQPQHF. Complete variable domain (other parts from reference TRBV7-9 and TRBJ1-5): DTGVSQNPRHKITKRGQNVTFRCDPISEHNRLYWYRQTLGQGPEFLTYFQNEAQLEKSRLLSDRFSAERPKGSFSTLEIQRTEQGDSAMYLCASSPTGTGGSQPQHFGDGTRLSIL.

The CDR3 bases are TGTGCCAGCAGCAAAGGACAGGTCCACGCGGGGCGGCAGCCCCAGCATTTT. It yields the protein CASSKGQVHAGRQPQHF. The chain employs TRBV7-8 and TRBJ1-5, with TRBD1 matching over 7 bases. The CDR3 length is 17 residues. Germline CDR1 and CDR2: SGHVS and FQNEAQ. Trimming cost V 5 bases and J 7 bases; bases outside gene matches: 17.

The chain links TRBV7-7 to TRBJ2-5; a weak D match, TRBD2 (5 bases). Germline loops: CDR1 SSHAT, CDR2 FNYEAQ (reference sequence). Trimming stripped 5 bases from V and 5 bases from J, with 12 bases between. The CDR3 runs to 13 residues. CDR3 DNA sequence: TGTGCCAGCAGCGTACGTCCGGGGGAGACCCAGTACTTC. It is translated as CASSVRPGETQYF.

The chain employs TRBV19 and TRBJ2-2, with unresolved D. Trimming removed 4 bases at V and 6 bases at J, with 9 bases between. CDR1 is LNHDA, CDR2 SQIVND, per germline (reference sequence). This CDR3 comprises 13 residues. DNA of the CDR3: TGTGCCAGTAGTAGTGCCCCAGCCGGGGAGCTGTTTTTT. Protein: CASSSAPAGELFF.

The rearrangement uses TRBV30 and TRBJ1-5; D call uncertain. This CDR3 comprises 12 residues. In germline, CDR1 is GTSNPN, CDR2 SVGIG (reference sequence). V lost 2 bases to trimming and J lost 2 bases, with 4 bases between them. The CDR3 reads CAWSPGNQPQHF. The CDR3 DNA reads as TGTGCCTGGAGTCCAGGCAATCAGCCCCAGCATTTT.

This clone was seen more than once but under ten times. The chain has TRBV7-9 and TRBJ1-6; maybe TRBD1 (5 bases). Germline lookup yields CDR1 SEHNR and CDR2 FQNEAQ (reference sequence). V was pared by 0 bases and J by 3 bases, with 9 bases between. This CDR3 has 16 residues. The CDR3 region is CASSLAADSYNSPLHF. As DNA, the CDR3 is TGTGCCAGCAGCTTAGCCGCAGACAGCTATAATTCACCCCTCCACTTT.

In this sample, this clone turned up a few times. J is TRBJ2-7 and V is TRBV11-2; D remains unclear. The length of the CDR3 is 12 residues. Germline V CDR1 and CDR2: SGHAT, FQNNGV. Trimming removed 7 bases at V and 4 bases at J, with 11 bases between. The CDR3 DNA reads TGTGCCAGCACCATCGACAATTACGAGCAGTACTTC. This translates into CASTIDNYEQYF. Looking up the rest from reference TRBV11-2 and TRBJ2-7 gives the full variable domain: EAGVAQSPRYKIIEKRQSVAFWCNPISGHATLYWYQQILGQGPKLLIQFQNNGVVDDSQLPKDRFSAERLKGVDSTLKIQPAKLEDSAVYLCASTIDNYEQYFGPGTRLTVT.

The chain uses TRBV6-5 and TRBJ2-2; no definite D call. This CDR3 contains 14 residues. Trimming shortened V by 2 bases and J by 4 bases, and 8 bases separated the two germline ends. The germline V gene has CDR1 MNHEY and CDR2 SVGAGI. CDR3 sequence (DNA): TGTGCCAGCAGTTACGTCGAGATCACCGGGGAGCTGTTTTTT. It yields the protein CASSYVEITGELFF.

V and J are TRBV7-2 and TRBJ2-3; 12 bases map to TRBD2. With V trimmed by 5 bases and J by 4 bases, 7 bases remained unmatched. CDR3 size: 16 residues. Germline values: CDR1 SGHTA, CDR2 FQGNSA. CDR3 DNA sequence: TGTGCCAGCAGCGAACTAGCGGGGGGCCGATCAGATACGCAGTATTTT. Its translation is CASSELAGGRSDTQYF.

Only one count was recorded for this clone. The chain recombines TRBV30 with TRBJ1-2, with D tentatively TRBD1 (5 bases). Between the trimmed V and J ends, which lost 2 bases and 5 bases, there was a span of 9 bases. Per the germline V gene, CDR1 is GTSNPN and CDR2 is SVGIG (reference sequence). The CDR3 sequence is 12 residues long. The CDR3 region is CAWSQGDYGYTF. The CDR3 DNA sequence: TGTGCCTGGAGTCAGGGTGATTATGGCTACACCTTC.

V gene TRBV5-4 combines with J gene TRBJ1-1; 8 bases are shared with TRBD1. In germline, CDR1 is SGHNT, CDR2 YYREEE (reference sequence). Losses at the gene ends were 1 base for V and 0 bases for J; bases not matched to a gene: 2. This CDR3 region has 15 residues. CDR3 sequence (DNA): TGTGCCAGCAGCTTGCAGGGGGCGTTGAACACTGAAGCTTTCTTT. This codes for CASSLQGALNTEAFF.

The chain employs TRBV5-1 and TRBJ2-7; the match to TRBD2 covers 7 bases. Germline lookup yields CDR1 SGHRS and CDR2 YFSETQ. The CDR3 loop spans 17 amino acids. The trim removed 0 bases at V and 1 base at J, leaving 10 bases unmatched. The CDR3 region has the DNA TGCGCCAGCAGCTTGGAAGCGGGATCGGTTATTTCCTACGAGCAGTACTTC. Amino acid sequence: CASSLEAGSVISYEQYF.

Comment on this clone: Other DNA sequences of this sample code for an identical CDR3. The V and J genes are TRBV10-3 and TRBJ1-1, with a weak D call TRBD1 (6 bases). V gave up 3 bases and J gave up 4 bases, with 6 bases separating them. CDR3 length: 12 residues. Germline CDR1 and CDR2: ENHRY and SYGVKD. The CDR3 nucleotides read TGTGCCATCAGTGAAGGGGGCACTGAAGCTTTCTTT. Its translation: CAISEGGTEAFF.

The chain combines TRBV4-3 with TRBJ2-7, with D possibly matching TRBD2 (6 bases). The CDR3 loop spans 14 amino acids. V dropped 4 bases and J dropped 2 bases, with 12 bases sitting between them. Germline V gene sequence: CDR1 LGHNA, CDR2 YSLEER. CDR3 nucleotides: TGCGCCAGCAGCCGCGGGCGGGGTACCTACGAGCAGTACTTC. Amino acid sequence: CASSRGRGTYEQYF.

The genes are TRBV23-1 and TRBJ1-5, with 8 bases lining up with TRBD1. Being an ORF, TRBV23-1 has a function that is uncertain. The CDR3 loop spans 15 amino acids. J was trimmed by 5 bases and V by 1 base; bases with no gene match: 4. The DNA for the CDR3 is TGCGCCAGCAGTCAATTCGACAGGGGAGATCAGCCCCAGCATTTT. This encodes CASSQFDRGDQPQHF.

The rearrangement links TRBV27 to TRBJ2-1; the D gene is possibly TRBD2 (5 bases). The CDR3 extends over 14 amino acids. The V gene's germline CDR1 is MNHEY and CDR2 SMNVEV (reference sequence). Trimming took 7 bases from V and 4 from J, leaving 14 bases between them. CDR3 nucleotide sequence: TGTGCCAGCACCCTGCGAGGGTTTTACAATGAGCAGTTCTTC. Translated: CASTLRGFYNEQFF.

The gene calls are TRBV11-2 and TRBJ2-7; 13 positions match TRBD2. With 1 base clipped from V and 4 bases from J, the junction kept 7 bases outside the gene matches. The germline gives CDR1 SGHAT, CDR2 FQNNGV. The CDR3 totals 17 residues. CDR3 coding DNA: TGTGCCAGCAGCTTAGTTGGACTAGCGGGAGCTAGATACGAGCAGTACTTC. It yields the protein CASSLVGLAGARYEQYF.